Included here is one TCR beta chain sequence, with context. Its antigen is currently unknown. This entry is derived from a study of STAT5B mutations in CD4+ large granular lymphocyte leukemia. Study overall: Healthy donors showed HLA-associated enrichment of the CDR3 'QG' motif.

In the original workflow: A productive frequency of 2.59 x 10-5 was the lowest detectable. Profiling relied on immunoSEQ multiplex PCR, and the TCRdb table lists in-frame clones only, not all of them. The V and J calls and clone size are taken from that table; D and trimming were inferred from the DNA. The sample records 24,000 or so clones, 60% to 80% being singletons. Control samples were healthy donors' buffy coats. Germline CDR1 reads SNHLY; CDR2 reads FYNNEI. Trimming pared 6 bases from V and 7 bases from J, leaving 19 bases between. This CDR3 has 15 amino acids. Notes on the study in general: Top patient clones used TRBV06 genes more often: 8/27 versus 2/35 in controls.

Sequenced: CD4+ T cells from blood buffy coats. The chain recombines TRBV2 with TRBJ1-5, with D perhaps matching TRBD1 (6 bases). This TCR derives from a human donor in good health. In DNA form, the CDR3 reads TGTGCCAGCAGAAGGACAGCTGGGGCTAGGCAGCCCCAGCATTTT. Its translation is CASRRTAGARQPQHF.